This T cell receptor (beta chain) is from a study of T cell changes during pregnancy in multiple sclerosis. Generated by immunoSEQ multiplex PCR, the TCRdb table keeps only in-frame clones and is missing some. The sample holds about 66,000 clones, roughly 90% seen once. This CDR3 contains 15 residues. Trimming cost V 5 bases and J 4 bases, with 17 bases left between them. CDR1 is MNHEY and CDR2 is SMNVEV in the germline V gene (reference sequence). The TCR originated in a female donor with multiple sclerosis, enrolled in a pregnancy study. The V and J genes are TRBV27 and TRBJ2-5, with D possibly TRBD1 on 5 matching bases. Sequenced here: CD8+ T cells from peripheral blood mononuclear cells, sampled before pregnancy. In nucleotides, the CDR3 is TGTGCCAGCAGTGCCTACTCAGGGATTCGAGAGACCCAGTACTTC. Translated: CASSAYSGIRETQYF.